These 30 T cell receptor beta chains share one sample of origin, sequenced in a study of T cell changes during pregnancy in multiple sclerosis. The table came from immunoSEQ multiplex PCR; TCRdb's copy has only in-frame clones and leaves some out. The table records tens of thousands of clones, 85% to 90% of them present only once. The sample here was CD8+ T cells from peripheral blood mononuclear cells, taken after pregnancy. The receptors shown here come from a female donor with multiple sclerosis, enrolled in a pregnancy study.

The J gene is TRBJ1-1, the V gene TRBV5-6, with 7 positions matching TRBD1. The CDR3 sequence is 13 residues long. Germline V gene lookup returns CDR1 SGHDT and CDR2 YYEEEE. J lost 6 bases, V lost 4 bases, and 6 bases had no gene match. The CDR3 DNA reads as TGTGCCAGCAGCCCGACAGGGTTGCCTGAAGCTTTCTTT. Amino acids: CASSPTGLPEAFF.

The CDR3 region is CASKDTVTSNQPQHF. The CDR3 coding sequence is TGTGCCAGTAAAGACACCGTGACGAGCAATCAGCCCCAGCATTTT. This chain links TRBV19 with TRBJ1-5; D gene uncertain. The ends were cut back, 7 bases at V and 1 base at J, with 14 bases in the middle. The CDR3 loop spans 15 amino acids. Germline V gene sequence: CDR1 LNHDA, CDR2 SQIVND (reference sequence).

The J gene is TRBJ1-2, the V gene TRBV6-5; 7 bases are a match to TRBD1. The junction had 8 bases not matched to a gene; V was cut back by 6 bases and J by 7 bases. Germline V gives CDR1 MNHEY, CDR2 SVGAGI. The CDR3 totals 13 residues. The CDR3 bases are TGTGCCAGCAGGATGGACAGGCCTTTTGGCTACACCTTC. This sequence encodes CASRMDRPFGYTF.

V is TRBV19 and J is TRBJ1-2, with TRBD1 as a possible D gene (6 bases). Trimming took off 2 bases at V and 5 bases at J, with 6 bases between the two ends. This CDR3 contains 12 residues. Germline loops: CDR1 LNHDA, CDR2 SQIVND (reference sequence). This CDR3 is CASSIQGYGYTF. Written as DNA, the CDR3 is TGTGCCAGTAGTATACAGGGGTATGGCTACACCTTC.

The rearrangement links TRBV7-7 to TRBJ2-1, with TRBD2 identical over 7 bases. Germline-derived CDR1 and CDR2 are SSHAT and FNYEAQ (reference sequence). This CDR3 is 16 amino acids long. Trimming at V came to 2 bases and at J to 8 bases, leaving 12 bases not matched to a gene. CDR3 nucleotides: TGTGCCAGCAGCTTAATAGCCGGGGAGGGGTTTCATGAGCAGTTCTTC. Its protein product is CASSLIAGEGFHEQFF.

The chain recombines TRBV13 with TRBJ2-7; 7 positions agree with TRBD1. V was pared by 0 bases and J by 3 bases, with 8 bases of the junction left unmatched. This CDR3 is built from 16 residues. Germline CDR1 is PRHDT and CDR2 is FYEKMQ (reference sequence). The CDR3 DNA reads TGTGCCAGCAGCTTAGGGGGGGACAGTGGAGTCTACGAGCAGTACTTC. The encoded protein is CASSLGGDSGVYEQYF.

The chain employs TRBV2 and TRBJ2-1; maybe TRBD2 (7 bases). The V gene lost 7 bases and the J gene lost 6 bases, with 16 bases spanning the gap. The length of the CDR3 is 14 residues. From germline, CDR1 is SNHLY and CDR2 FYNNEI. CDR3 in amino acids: CASTEGGGSNEQFF. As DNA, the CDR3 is TGTGCCAGCACCGAGGGAGGGGGGAGCAATGAGCAGTTCTTC.

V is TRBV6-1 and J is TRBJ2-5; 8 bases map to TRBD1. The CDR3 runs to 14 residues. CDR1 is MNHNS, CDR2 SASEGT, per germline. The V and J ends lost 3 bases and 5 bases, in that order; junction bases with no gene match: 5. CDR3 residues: CASSEGQEEETQYF. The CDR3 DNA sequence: TGTGCCAGCAGTGAGGGACAGGAAGAGGAGACCCAGTACTTC.

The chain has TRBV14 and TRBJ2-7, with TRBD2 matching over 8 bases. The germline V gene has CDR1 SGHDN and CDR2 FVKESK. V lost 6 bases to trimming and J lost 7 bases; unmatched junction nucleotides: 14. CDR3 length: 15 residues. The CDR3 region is CASSHPGGGPLEQYF. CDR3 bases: TGTGCCAGCAGTCATCCGGGGGGGGGTCCTCTGGAGCAGTACTTC.

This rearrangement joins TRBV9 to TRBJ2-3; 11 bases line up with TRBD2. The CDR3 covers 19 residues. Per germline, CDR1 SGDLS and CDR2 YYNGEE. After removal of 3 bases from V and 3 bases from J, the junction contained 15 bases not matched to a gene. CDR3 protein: CASSATGSIAGGLTDTQYF. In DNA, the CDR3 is TGTGCCAGCAGCGCGACAGGATCTATAGCGGGGGGGCTGACAGATACGCAGTATTTT.

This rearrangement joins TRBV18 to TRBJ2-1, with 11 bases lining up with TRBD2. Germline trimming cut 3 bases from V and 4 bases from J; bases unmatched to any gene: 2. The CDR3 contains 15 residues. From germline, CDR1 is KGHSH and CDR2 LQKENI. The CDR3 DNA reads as TGTGCCAGCTCACCTAGCGGGGGGGATTACAATGAGCAGTTCTTC. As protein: CASSPSGGDYNEQFF.

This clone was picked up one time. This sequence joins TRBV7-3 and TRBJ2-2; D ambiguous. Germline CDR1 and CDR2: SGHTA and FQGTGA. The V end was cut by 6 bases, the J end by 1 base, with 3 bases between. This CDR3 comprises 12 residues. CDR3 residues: CASSKNTGELFF. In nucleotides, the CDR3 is TGTGCCAGCAGTAAGAACACCGGGGAGCTGTTTTTT.

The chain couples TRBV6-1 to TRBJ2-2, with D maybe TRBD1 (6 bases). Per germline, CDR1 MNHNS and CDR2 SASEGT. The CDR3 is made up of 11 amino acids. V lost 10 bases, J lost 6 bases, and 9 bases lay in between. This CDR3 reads CANQGSGELFF. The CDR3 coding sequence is TGTGCCAATCAGGGGTCCGGGGAGCTGTTTTTT.

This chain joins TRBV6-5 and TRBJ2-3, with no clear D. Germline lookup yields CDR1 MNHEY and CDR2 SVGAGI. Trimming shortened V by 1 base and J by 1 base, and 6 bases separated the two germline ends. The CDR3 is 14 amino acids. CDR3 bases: TGTGCCAGCAGTTACTTACTTCGCACAGATACGCAGTATTTT. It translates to CASSYLLRTDTQYF.

The CDR3 region has the DNA TGTGCCAGCAGCTTGGAACCGGGGTTTGGCTATGGCTACACCTTC. This codes for CASSLEPGFGYGYTF. This rearrangement joins TRBV5-8 to TRBJ1-2, with no clear D. V lost 0 bases to trimming and J lost 4 bases, with 13 bases between them. The CDR3 runs to 15 residues. The germline gives CDR1 SGHTS, CDR2 YDEGEE.

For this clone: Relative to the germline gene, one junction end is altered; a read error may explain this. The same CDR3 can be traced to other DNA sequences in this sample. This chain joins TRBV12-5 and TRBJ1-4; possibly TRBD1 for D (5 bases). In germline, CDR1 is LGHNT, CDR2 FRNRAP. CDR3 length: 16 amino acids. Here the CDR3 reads CASGTSLVGEVEKLFF. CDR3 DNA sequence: TGCGCTAGTGGAACCTCTTTAGTAGGGGAGGTCGAAAAACTGTTTTTT.

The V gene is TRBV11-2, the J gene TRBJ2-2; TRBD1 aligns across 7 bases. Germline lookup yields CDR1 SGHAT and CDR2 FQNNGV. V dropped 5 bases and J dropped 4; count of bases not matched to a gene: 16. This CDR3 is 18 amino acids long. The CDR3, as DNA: TGTGCCAGCAGCCAGAGTAGGGGGCAGGGCCGTGGCACCGGGGAGCTGTTTTTT. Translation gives CASSQSRGQGRGTGELFF.

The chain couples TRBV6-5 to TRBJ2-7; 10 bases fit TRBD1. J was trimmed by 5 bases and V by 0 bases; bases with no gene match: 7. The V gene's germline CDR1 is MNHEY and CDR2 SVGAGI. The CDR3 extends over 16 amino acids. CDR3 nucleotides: TGTGCCAGCAGTTACTCGTTTATCGGGACAGGGGACGAGCAGTACTTC. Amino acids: CASSYSFIGTGDEQYF.

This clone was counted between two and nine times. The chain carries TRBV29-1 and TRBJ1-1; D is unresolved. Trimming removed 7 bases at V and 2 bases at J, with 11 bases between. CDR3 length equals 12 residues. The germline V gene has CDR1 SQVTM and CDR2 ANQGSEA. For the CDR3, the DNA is TGCAGCGCAACGGGATATAACACTGAAGCTTTCTTT. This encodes CSATGYNTEAFF. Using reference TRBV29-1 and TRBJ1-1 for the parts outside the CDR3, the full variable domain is SAVISQKPSRDICQRGTSLTIQCQVDSQVTMMFWYRQQPGQSLTLIATANQGSEATYESGFVIDKFPISRPNLTFSTLTVSNMSPEDSSIYLCSATGYNTEAFFGQGTRLTVV.

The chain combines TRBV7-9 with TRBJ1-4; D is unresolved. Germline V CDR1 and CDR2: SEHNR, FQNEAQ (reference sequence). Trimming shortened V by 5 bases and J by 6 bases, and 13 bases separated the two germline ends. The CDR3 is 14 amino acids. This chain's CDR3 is CASSQVGMDEKLFF. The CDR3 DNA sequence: TGTGCCAGCAGCCAGGTCGGTATGGATGAAAAACTGTTTTTT. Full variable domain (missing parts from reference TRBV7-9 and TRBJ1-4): DTGVSQNPRHKITKRGQNVTFRCDPISEHNRLYWYRQTLGQGPEFLTYFQNEAQLEKSRLLSDRFSAERPKGSFSTLEIQRTEQGDSAMYLCASSQVGMDEKLFFGSGTQLSVL.

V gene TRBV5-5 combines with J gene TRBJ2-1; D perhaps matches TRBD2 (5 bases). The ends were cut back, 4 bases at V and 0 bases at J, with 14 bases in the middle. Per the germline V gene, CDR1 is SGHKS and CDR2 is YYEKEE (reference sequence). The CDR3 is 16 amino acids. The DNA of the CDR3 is TGTGCCAGCAGCACGGAGGTAATTAGCTCCTACAATGAGCAGTTCTTC. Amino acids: CASSTEVISSYNEQFF.

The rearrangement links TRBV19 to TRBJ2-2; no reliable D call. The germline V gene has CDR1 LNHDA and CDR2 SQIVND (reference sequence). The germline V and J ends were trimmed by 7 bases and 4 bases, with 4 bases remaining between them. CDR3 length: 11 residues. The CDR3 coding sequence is TGTGCCAGTACCGTCACCGGGGAGCTGTTTTTT. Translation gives CASTVTGELFF.

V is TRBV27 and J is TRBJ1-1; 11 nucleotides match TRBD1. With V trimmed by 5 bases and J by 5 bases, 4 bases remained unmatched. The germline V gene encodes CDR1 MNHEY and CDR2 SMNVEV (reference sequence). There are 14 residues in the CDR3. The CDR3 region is CASSKGQGGTEAFF. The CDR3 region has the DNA TGTGCCAGCAGTAAGGGACAGGGGGGAACTGAAGCTTTCTTT.

The CDR3 DNA reads TGTGCCAGTAGTATTGGCCAGGGGAGGGATGGCTACACCTTC. Encoded protein: CASSIGQGRDGYTF. The chain links TRBV19 to TRBJ1-2; D is perhaps TRBD1 (6 bases). Trimming removed 3 bases at V and 6 bases at J, with 14 bases between. Germline CDR1 reads LNHDA; CDR2 reads SQIVND (reference sequence). This CDR3 region has 14 residues.

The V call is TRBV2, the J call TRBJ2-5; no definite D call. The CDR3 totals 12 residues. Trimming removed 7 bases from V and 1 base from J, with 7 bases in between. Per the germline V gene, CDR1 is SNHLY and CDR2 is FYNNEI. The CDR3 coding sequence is TGTGCCAGCACCGTCCCCCAAGAGACCCAGTACTTC. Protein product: CASTVPQETQYF.

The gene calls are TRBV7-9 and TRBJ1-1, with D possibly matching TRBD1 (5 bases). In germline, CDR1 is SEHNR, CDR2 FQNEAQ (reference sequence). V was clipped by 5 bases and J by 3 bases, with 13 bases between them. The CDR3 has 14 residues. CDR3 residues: CASSPTVGDTEAFF. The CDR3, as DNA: TGTGCCAGCAGCCCCACGGTAGGGGACACTGAAGCTTTCTTT.

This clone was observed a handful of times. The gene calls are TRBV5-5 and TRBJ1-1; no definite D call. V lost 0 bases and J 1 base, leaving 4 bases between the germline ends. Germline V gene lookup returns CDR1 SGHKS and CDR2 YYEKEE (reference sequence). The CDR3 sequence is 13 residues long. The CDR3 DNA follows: TGTGCCAGCAGCTTGGACAGGAACACTGAAGCTTTCTTT. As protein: CASSLDRNTEAFF.

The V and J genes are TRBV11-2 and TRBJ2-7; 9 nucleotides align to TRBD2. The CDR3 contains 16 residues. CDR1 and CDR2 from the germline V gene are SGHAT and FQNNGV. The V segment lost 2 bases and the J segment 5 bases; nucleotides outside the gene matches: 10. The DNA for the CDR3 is TGTGCCAGCAGCTTATTCGGGCGGGGGGGCATCGACGAGCAGTACTTC. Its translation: CASSLFGRGGIDEQYF.

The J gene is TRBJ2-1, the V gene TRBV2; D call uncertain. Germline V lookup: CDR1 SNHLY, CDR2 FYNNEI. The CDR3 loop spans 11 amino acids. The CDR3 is CATRPDNEQFF. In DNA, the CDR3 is TGTGCTACGCGGCCCGACAATGAGCAGTTCTTC.

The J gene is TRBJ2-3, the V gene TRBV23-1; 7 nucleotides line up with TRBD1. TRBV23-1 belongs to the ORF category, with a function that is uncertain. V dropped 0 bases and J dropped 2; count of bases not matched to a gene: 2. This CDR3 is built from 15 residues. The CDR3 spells CASSQSRGPTDTQYF. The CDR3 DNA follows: TGCGCCAGCAGTCAATCAAGGGGGCCCACAGATACGCAGTATTTT.